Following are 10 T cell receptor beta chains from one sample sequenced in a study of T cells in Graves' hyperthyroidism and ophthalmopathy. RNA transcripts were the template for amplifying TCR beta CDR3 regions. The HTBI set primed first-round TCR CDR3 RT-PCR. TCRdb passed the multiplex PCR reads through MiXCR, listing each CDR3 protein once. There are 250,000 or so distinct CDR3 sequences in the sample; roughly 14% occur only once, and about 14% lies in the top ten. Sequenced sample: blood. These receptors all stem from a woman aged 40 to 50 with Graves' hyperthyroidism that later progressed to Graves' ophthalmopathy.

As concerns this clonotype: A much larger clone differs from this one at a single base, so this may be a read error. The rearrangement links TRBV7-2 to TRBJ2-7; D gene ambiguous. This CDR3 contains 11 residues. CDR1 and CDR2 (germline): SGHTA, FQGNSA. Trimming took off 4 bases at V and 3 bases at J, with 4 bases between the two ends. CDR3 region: CASSWDYEQYF. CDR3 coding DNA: TGTGCCAGCAGCTGGGACTACGAGCAGTACTTC.

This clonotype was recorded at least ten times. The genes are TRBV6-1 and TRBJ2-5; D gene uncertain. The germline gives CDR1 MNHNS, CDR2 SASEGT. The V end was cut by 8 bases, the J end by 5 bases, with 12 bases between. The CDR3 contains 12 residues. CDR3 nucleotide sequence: TGTGCCAGCTGTATGTACCGGGAGACCCAGTACTTC. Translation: CASCMYRETQYF.

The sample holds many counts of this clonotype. In nucleotides, the CDR3 is TGTGCCAGCAGCTCTGGAAATCTTCTTACGCAGTATTTT. Its protein product is CASSSGNLLTQYF. This rearrangement joins TRBV14 to TRBJ2-3; D is undetermined. CDR3 length equals 13 residues. Per the germline V gene, CDR1 is SGHDN and CDR2 is FVKESK. Trimming removed 5 bases at V and 8 bases at J, with 14 bases between.

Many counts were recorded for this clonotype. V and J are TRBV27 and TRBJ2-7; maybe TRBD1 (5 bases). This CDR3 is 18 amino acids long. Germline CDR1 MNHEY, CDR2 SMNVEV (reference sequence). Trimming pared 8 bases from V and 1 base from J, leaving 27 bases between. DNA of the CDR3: TGTGCCAGCCGGACCCTCGTCCAGGGCCAGTCCGTTTCCTACGAGCAGTACTTC. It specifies CASRTLVQGQSVSYEQYF.

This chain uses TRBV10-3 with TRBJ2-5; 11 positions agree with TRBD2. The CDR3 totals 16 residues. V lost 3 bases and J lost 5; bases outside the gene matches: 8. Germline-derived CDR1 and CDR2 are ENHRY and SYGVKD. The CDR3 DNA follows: TGTGCCATCAGTGATCGGCTAGCGGGAGGAGTGGAGACCCAGTACTTC. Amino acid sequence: CAISDRLAGGVETQYF.

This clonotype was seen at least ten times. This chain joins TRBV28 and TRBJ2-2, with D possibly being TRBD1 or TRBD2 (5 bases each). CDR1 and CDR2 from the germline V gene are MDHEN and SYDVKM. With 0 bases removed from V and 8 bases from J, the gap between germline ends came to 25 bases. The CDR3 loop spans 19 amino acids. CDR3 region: CASSLWGDGKRGVAGELFF. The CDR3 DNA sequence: TGTGCCAGCAGTTTATGGGGGGACGGTAAAAGAGGAGTCGCGGGGGAGCTGTTTTTT.

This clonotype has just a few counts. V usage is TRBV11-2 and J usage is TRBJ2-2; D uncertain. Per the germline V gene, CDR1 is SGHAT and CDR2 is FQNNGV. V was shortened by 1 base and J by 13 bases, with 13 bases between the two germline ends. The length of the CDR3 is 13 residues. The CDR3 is CASSLVRAGGLFF. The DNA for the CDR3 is TGTGCCAGCAGCTTAGTCCGGGCCGGCGGGCTGTTTTTT.

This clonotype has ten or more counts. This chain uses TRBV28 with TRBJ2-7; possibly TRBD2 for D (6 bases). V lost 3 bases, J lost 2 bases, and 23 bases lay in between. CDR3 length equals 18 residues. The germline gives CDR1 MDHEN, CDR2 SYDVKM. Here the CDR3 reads CASSFAPPPAGPAYEQYF. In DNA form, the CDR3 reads TGTGCCAGCAGTTTTGCCCCTCCCCCTGCGGGACCAGCCTACGAGCAGTACTTC. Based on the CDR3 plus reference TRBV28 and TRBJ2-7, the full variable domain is DVKVTQSSRYLVKRTGEKVFLECVQDMDHENMFWYRQDPGLGLRLIYFSYDVKMKEKGDIPEGYSVSREKKERFSLILESASTNQTSMYLCASSFAPPPAGPAYEQYFGPGTRLTVT.

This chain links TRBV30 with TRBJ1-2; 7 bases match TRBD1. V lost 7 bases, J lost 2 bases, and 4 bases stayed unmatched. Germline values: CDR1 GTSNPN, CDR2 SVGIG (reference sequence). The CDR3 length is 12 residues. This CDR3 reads CASTTGNYGYTF. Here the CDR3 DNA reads TGTGCCTCCACGACAGGGAACTATGGCTACACCTTC.

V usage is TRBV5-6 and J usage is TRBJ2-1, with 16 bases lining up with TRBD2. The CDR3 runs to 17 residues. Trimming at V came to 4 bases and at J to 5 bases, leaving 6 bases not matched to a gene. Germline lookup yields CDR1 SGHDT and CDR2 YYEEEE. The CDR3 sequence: CASSTGLAGGPDNEQFF. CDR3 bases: TGTGCCAGCAGCACGGGACTAGCGGGAGGGCCGGACAATGAGCAGTTCTTC. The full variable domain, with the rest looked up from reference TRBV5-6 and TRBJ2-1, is DAGVTQSPTHLIKTRGQQVTLRCSPKSGHDTVSWYQQALGQGPQFIFQYYEEEERQRGNFPDRFSGHQFPNYSSELNVNALLLGDSALYLCASSTGLAGGPDNEQFFGPGTRLTVL.